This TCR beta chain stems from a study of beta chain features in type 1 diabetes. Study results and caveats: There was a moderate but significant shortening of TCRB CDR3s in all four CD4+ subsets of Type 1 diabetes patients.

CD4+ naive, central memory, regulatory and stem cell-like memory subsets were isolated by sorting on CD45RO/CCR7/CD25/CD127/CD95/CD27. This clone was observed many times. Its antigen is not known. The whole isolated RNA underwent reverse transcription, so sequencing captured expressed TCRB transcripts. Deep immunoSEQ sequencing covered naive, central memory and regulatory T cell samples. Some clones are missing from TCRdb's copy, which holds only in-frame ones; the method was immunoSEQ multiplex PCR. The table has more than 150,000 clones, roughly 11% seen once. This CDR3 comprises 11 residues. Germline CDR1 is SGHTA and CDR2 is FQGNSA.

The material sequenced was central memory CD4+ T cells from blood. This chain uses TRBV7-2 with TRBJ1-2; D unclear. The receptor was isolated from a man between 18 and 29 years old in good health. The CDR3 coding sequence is TGTGCGGTGTCTAGGGACTATGGCTACACCTTC. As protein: CAVSRDYGYTF.